Described below is a single T cell receptor (beta chain) sequence and its context. The antigen is unknown. The V gene lost 7 bases and the J gene lost 6 bases, with 24 bases spanning the gap. The CDR3 contains 16 residues. Germline lookup yields CDR1 LNHDA and CDR2 SQIVND (reference sequence). This entry comes from a study of long-term antiretroviral therapy in people with HIV. Survey-level resolution applied to immunoSEQ assay v3.0. Only in-frame clones appear in the TCRdb table, and some are missing; sequencing was by immunoSEQ multiplex PCR. This table has tens of thousands of clones, roughly 84% appearing once. Study results and limitations: Repertoire dominance by clones expanded before ART was seen at all time points. Once patients were on ART, diversity went higher but still fell short of transplant donor controls.

The source material was unsorted PBMCs, sampled 0.8 years after starting antiretroviral therapy. This chain connects TRBV19 to TRBJ1-2, with D hard to call. The source is a woman in her 30s with HIV. The CDR3 coding sequence is TGTGCCAGTATTCCTACTATTACAGCTTTCTATCATGGCTACACCTTC. It translates to CASIPTITAFYHGYTF.